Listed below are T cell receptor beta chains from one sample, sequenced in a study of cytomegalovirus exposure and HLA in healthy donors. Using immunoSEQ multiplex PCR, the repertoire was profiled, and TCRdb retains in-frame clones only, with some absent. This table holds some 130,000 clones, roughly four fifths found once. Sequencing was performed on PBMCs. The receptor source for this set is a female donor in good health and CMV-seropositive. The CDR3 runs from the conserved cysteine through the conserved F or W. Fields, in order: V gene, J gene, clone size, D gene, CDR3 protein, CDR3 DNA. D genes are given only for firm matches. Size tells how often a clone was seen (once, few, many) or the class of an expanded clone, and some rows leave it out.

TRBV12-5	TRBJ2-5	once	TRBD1	CASGPGGMETQYF	TGTGCTAGTGGCCCAGGGGGCATGGAGACCCAGTACTTC
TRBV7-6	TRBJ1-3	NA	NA	CASSDPGHGPGIGNTIYF	TGTGCCAGCAGCGACCCGGGACACGGACCGGGGATTGGAAACACCATATATTTT
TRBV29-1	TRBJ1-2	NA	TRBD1	CSVAKDRSTYGYTF	TGCAGCGTGGCTAAGGACAGGAGCACCTATGGCTACACCTTC
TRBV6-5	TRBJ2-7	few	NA	CASSPPGLYEQYF	TGTGCCAGCAGTCCTCCCGGGTTGTACGAGCAGTACTTC
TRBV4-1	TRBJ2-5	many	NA	CASSQEEPHETQYF	TGCGCCAGCAGCCAAGAAGAACCACACGAGACCCAGTACTTC
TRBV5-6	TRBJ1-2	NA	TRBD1	CASSARDRGPYGYTF	TGTGCCAGCAGCGCCCGGGACAGGGGGCCCTATGGCTACACCTTC
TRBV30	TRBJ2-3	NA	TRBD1	CAWSAWGQGPDTQYF	TGTGCCTGGAGCGCCTGGGGACAGGGTCCAGATACGCAGTATTTT
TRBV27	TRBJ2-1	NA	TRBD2	CASSSISGRVDNEQFF	TGTGCCAGCAGTTCCATTAGCGGGAGGGTCGACAATGAGCAGTTCTTC
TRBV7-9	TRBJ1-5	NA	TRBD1	CASSLEPGQGARNQPQHF	TGTGCCAGCAGCTTAGAGCCCGGACAGGGAGCACGAAATCAGCCCCAGCATTTT
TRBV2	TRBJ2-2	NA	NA	CASSRDNTANTGELFF	TGTGCCAGCAGTCGAGACAATACTGCGAACACCGGGGAGCTGTTTTTT
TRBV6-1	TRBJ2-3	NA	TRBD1	CASTPGQPPDTQYF	TGTGCCAGCACTCCGGGACAGCCCCCAGATACGCAGTATTTT
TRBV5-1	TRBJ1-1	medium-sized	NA	CASTPTDMNTEAFF	TGCGCCAGCACCCCAACAGACATGAACACTGAAGCTTTCTTT
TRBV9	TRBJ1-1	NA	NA	CASSGTTGGIEAFF	TGTGCCAGCAGCGGAACCACGGGGGGAATTGAAGCTTTCTTT
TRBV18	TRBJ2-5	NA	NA	CASSPLRQMGQETQYF	TGTGCCAGCTCACCACTTCGACAGATGGGGCAAGAGACCCAGTACTTC
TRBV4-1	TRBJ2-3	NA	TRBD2	CASSQEGSGRTDTQYF	TGCGCCAGCAGCCAAGAGGGTAGCGGGAGAACAGATACGCAGTATTTT
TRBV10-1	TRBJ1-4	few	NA	CASSDSSTRLVEKLFF	TGCGCCAGCAGTGATTCATCCACCAGGCTTGTTGAAAAACTGTTTTTT
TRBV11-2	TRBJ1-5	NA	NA	CASSLGSGGDSVFQPQHF	TGTGCCAGCAGCTTAGGTTCGGGGGGCGATTCGGTGTTTCAGCCCCAGCATTTT
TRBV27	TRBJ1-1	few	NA	CASKDRDTEAFF	TGTGCCAGCAAAGATCGGGACACTGAAGCTTTCTTT
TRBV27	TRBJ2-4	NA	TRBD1	CASKDRGDIQYF	TGTGCCAGCAAGGACAGGGGTGACATTCAGTACTTC
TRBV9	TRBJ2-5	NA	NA	CASSVAVRGRETQYF	TGTGCCAGCAGCGTAGCGGTCAGGGGACGAGAGACCCAGTACTTC
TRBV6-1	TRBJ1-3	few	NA	CASSERVAYGSGNTIYF	TGTGCCAGCAGTGAACGGGTAGCGTACGGCTCTGGAAACACCATATATTTT
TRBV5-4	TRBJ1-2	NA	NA	CASSAQQGVGFYGYTF	TGTGCCAGCAGCGCCCAACAGGGTGTCGGATTCTATGGCTACACCTTC
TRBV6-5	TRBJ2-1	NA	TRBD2	CASSFRAGGDNEQFF	TGTGCCAGCAGTTTTAGAGCGGGAGGGGACAATGAGCAGTTCTTC
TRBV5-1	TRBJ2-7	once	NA	CASSLAGQGYEQYF	TGCGCCAGCAGCTTGGCCGGGCAGGGCTACGAGCAGTACTTC
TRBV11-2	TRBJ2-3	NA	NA	CASSLSGSTHTDTQYF	TGTGCCAGCAGCTTGAGCGGATCCACCCACACAGATACGCAGTATTTT
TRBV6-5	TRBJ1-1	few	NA	CASSYTGTSEAFF	TGTGCCAGCAGTTATACAGGGACTAGTGAAGCTTTCTTT
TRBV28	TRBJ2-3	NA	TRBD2	CASSGTSGGTTDTQYF	TGTGCCAGCAGCGGGACTAGCGGGGGGACCACAGATACGCAGTATTTT
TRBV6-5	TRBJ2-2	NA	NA	CASSALTGELFF	TGTGCCAGCAGTGCCCTAACCGGGGAGCTGTTTTTT
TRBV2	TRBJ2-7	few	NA	CASSGWEHYEQYF	TGTGCCAGCAGTGGTTGGGAGCACTACGAGCAGTACTTC
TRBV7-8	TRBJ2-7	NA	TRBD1	CASSLGTGASYEQYF	TGTGCCAGCAGCTTAGGGACAGGAGCCTCCTACGAGCAGTACTTC
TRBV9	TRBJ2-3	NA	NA	CASNPYHQGSTDTQYF	TGTGCCAGCAACCCATATCATCAGGGCAGCACAGATACGCAGTATTTT
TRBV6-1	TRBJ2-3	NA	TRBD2	CASGLASTDTQYF	TGTGCCAGCGGACTAGCTAGCACAGATACGCAGTATTTT
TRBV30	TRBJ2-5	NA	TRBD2	CAWSVGRLPGLAGGPQETQYF	TGTGCCTGGAGTGTAGGGAGGCTTCCGGGACTAGCGGGAGGACCCCAAGAGACCCAGTACTTC
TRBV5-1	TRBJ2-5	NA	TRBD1	CASSRNRGQETQYF	TGCGCCAGCAGCCGAAACAGGGGCCAAGAGACCCAGTACTTC
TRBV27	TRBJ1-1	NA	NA	CASSPQQGTMNTEAFF	TGTGCCAGCAGCCCACAACAGGGTACCATGAACACTGAAGCTTTCTTT
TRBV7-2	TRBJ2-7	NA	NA	CASSSERGNSYEQYF	TGTGCCAGCAGCTCCGAGAGGGGGAACTCCTACGAGCAGTACTTC
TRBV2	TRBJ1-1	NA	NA	CASTRGRGDTEAFF	TGTGCCAGCACCCGGGGCAGGGGAGACACTGAAGCTTTCTTT
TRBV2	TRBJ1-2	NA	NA	CASIRQGTWGYTF	TGTGCCAGCATCAGACAAGGGACTTGGGGCTACACCTTC
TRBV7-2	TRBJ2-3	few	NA	CASSVRQVTDTQYF	TGTGCCAGCAGCGTAAGACAGGTCACAGATACGCAGTATTTT
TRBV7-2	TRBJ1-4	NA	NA	CASSLSRGEKLFF	TGTGCCAGCAGCTTAAGTAGGGGTGAAAAACTGTTTTTT
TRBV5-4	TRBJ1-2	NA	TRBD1	CASSLFQGARGYTF	TGTGCCAGCAGCTTGTTTCAGGGGGCGCGCGGCTACACCTTC
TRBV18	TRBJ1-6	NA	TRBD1	CASSQDRINSPLHF	TGTGCCAGCTCTCAGGACAGGATTAATTCACCCCTCCACTTT
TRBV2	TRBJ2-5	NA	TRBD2	CASSRLAGKETQYF	TGTGCCAGCAGTCGACTAGCGGGAAAAGAGACCCAGTACTTC
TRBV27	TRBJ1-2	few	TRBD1	CASSRTGSNYGYTF	TGTGCCAGCAGCAGGACAGGTTCTAACTATGGCTACACCTTC
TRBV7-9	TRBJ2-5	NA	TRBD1	CASRLQGETQYF	TGTGCCAGCAGATTACAGGGGGAGACCCAGTACTTC
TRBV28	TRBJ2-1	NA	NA	CASSGGTEFF	TGTGCCAGCAGTGGCGGGACAGAATTCTTC
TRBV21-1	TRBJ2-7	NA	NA	CASRAGACPYEQYF	TGTGCCAGCAGAGCGGGAGCCTGTCCCTACGAGCAGTACTTC
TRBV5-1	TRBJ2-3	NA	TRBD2	CASRRTSGADTQYF	TGCGCCAGCAGAAGGACTAGCGGGGCCGATACGCAGTATTTT
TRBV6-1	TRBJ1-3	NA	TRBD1	CASSATGASSGNTIYF	TGTGCCAGCAGTGCAACAGGGGCTAGCTCTGGAAACACCATATATTTT
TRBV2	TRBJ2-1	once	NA	CASSTESGPFF	TGTGCCAGCAGTACTGAGAGTGGTCCGTTCTTC
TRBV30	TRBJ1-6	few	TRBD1	CAWSAGTGVLPLHF	TGTGCCTGGAGTGCCGGGACAGGGGTTTTACCCCTCCACTTT
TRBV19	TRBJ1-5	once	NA	CASRITGIGNQPQHF	TGTGCCAGTAGGATCACAGGGATCGGCAATCAGCCCCAGCATTTT
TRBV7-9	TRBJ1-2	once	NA	CSSSFFPQTGLGYTF	TGTTCCAGCAGCTTTTTTCCCCAAACAGGGCTTGGCTACACCTTC
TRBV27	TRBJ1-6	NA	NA	CASSLPSVVGRNSPLHF	TGTGCCAGCAGTTTGCCTTCGGTCGTGGGGAGGAATTCACCCCTCCACTTT
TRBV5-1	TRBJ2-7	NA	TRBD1	CASTHGRTGGDEQYF	TGCGCCAGCACCCACGGTCGGACAGGGGGCGACGAGCAGTACTTC